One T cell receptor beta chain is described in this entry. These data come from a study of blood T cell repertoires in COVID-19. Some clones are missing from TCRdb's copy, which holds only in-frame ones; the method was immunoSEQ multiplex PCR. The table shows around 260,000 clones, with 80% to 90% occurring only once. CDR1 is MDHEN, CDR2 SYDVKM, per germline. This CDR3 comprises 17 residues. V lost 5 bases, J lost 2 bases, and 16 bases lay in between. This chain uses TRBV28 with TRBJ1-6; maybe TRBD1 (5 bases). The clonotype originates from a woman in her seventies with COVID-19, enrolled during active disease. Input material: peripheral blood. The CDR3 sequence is CASSAYRISAYNSPLHF. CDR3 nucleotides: TGTGCCAGCAGTGCCTACAGGATTTCCGCCTATAATTCACCCCTCCACTTT. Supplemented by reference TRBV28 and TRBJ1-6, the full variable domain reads DVKVTQSSRYLVKRTGEKVFLECVQDMDHENMFWYRQDPGLGLRLIYFSYDVKMKEKGDIPEGYSVSREKKERFSLILESASTNQTSMYLCASSAYRISAYNSPLHFGNGTRLTVT.